These T cell receptor beta chains were read from a single sample in a study of T cells of healthy individuals. One entry per CDR3 protein results from TCRdb running MiXCR on the 5' RACE reads. The repertoire holds 55,000 to 65,000 distinct CDR3 sequences, around 15% seen once, with around 5.1% in the top ten. These receptors were collected from a human donor in good health. Each CDR3 is given with its conserved first and last residue. A D gene is named only where the DNA matches it firmly. The listing skips clone size in some rows; elsewhere it reads once, few, many or a size class.

clone size | J gene | D gene | V gene | CDR3 protein | CDR3 DNA
many | TRBJ1-2 | NA | TRBV5-1 | CASSWGQGYGYTF | TGCGCCAGCAGCTGGGGTCAGGGATATGGCTACACCTTC
NA | TRBJ1-5 | TRBD1 | TRBV20-1 | CSARQGISNQPQHF | TGCAGTGCCCGACAGGGGATCAGCAATCAGCCCCAGCATTTT
NA | TRBJ2-1 | NA | TRBV20-1 | CSARVGVNEQFF | TGCAGTGCTAGAGTTGGGGTCAATGAGCAGTTCTTC
few | TRBJ1-5 | NA | TRBV20-1 | CSARAGSNQPQHF | TGCAGTGCTAGAGCGGGTAGCAATCAGCCCCAGCATTTT
medium-sized | TRBJ2-3 | TRBD2 | TRBV6-4 | CASSASGSTDTQYF | TGTGCCAGCAGTGCTAGCGGGAGCACAGATACGCAGTATTTT
many | TRBJ2-3 | TRBD2 | TRBV20-1 | CSATGTSGTDTQYF | TGCAGTGCAACCGGGACTAGCGGGACAGATACGCAGTATTTT
medium-sized | TRBJ1-3 | NA | TRBV28 | CASSLQNSGNTIYF | TGTGCCAGCAGTTTACAAAACTCTGGAAACACCATATATTTT
many | TRBJ1-1 | NA | TRBV18 | CASSPPLGAYTEAFF | TGTGCCAGCTCACCACCGTTGGGGGCGTACACTGAAGCTTTCTTT
NA | TRBJ2-2 | NA | TRBV4-3 | CASRRSLGGTTWLFF | TGCGCCAGCAGGCGGAGTTTGGGCGGGACGACGTGGCTGTTTTTT
few | TRBJ2-7 | NA | TRBV4-3 | CASSQDLGPYEQYF | TGCGCCAGCAGCCAAGATCTCGGCCCCTACGAGCAGTACTTC
many | TRBJ2-5 | NA | TRBV19 | CASSSDVDRQETQYF | TGTGCCAGTAGCTCAGACGTTGACAGACAAGAGACCCAGTACTTC
few | TRBJ1-5 | NA | TRBV20-1 | CSVIGGLGENQPQHF | TGCAGTGTTATAGGGGGTCTAGGGGAAAATCAGCCCCAGCATTTT
many | TRBJ2-3 | NA | TRBV5-1 | CASSLSSPGDTQYF | TGCGCCAGCAGCTTGAGTTCCCCTGGGGATACGCAGTATTTT
many | TRBJ1-2 | TRBD1 | TRBV9 | CASSVATGTEINYGYTF | TGTGCCAGCAGCGTAGCTACAGGGACAGAGATTAACTATGGCTACACCTTC
NA | TRBJ2-1 | TRBD2 | TRBV7-6 | CASSRPTSALAGTYNEQFF | TGTGCCAGCAGCCGGCCCACTTCGGCACTAGCGGGGACCTACAATGAGCAGTTCTTC
many | TRBJ1-1 | NA | TRBV9 | CASSAGQGVLATEAFF | TGTGCCAGCAGTGCGGGGCAGGGAGTCCTTGCGACTGAAGCTTTCTTT
many | TRBJ1-3 | NA | TRBV20-1 | CSAREVGNTIYF | TGCAGTGCTAGAGAAGTCGGAAACACCATATATTTT
few | TRBJ2-1 | NA | TRBV7-8 | CASTGAYEQFF | TGTGCCAGCACGGGGGCCTATGAGCAGTTCTTC
many | TRBJ2-1 | NA | TRBV20-1 | CSASGSFREQFF | TGCAGTGCTAGTGGAAGTTTCAGGGAGCAGTTCTTC
NA | TRBJ1-1 | NA | TRBV2 | CASSEDRVNTEAFF | TGTGCCAGCAGTGAGGACCGGGTGAACACTGAAGCTTTCTTT
NA | TRBJ2-4 | TRBD2 | TRBV7-6 | CASSLGTRGSAKNIQYF | TGTGCCAGCAGCTTGGGGACTAGGGGGTCGGCCAAAAACATTCAGTACTTC
NA | TRBJ2-7 | NA | TRBV5-1 | CASSPAVGYGDEQYF | TGCGCCAGCAGCCCAGCGGTGGGGTACGGAGACGAGCAGTACTTC
NA | TRBJ2-2 | NA | TRBV12-3/TRBV12-4 | CASSLGRRYTGELFF | TGTGCCAGCAGTTTAGGGCGTAGATACACCGGGGAGCTGTTTTTT
many | TRBJ2-1 | NA | TRBV12-3/TRBV12-4 | CASSLGQAVYNEQFF | TGTGCCAGCAGTTTAGGACAGGCGGTATACAATGAGCAGTTCTTC
many | TRBJ1-6 | NA | TRBV20-1 | CSAGTGSYNSPLHF | TGCAGTGCTGGGACGGGCTCCTATAATTCACCCCTCCACTTT
NA | TRBJ2-3 | NA | TRBV27 | CASSSVTDTQYF | TGTGCCAGCAGTTCGGTAACAGATACGCAGTATTTT
many | TRBJ2-1 | NA | TRBV14 | CASSIRTSGGEQFF | TGTGCCAGCAGCATCCGGACGTCCGGAGGGGAGCAGTTCTTC
few | TRBJ1-3 | NA | TRBV20-1 | CSADNPGVGNTIYF | TGCAGTGCTGACAACCCAGGGGTCGGAAACACCATATATTTT
NA | TRBJ1-5 | NA | TRBV19 | CATSSSNQPQHF | TGTGCCACCTCCTCATCCAATCAGCCCCAGCATTTT
many | TRBJ1-1 | NA | TRBV7-2 | CASSLEAANTEAFF | TGTGCCAGCAGCTTAGAGGCCGCGAACACTGAAGCTTTCTTT
few | TRBJ2-3 | NA | TRBV7-2 | CASSLESQGSDTQYF | TGTGCCAGCAGCTTAGAGTCCCAGGGGTCAGATACGCAGTATTTT
NA | TRBJ2-3 | NA | TRBV9 | CASSAGGPANTQYF | TGTGCCTCGAGCGCCGGGGGGCCTGCCAATACGCAGTATTTT
NA | TRBJ2-1 | TRBD2 | TRBV20-1 | CSARDTFGGGPYNEQFF | TGCAGTGCTAGAGATACCTTTGGCGGGGGGCCGTACAATGAGCAGTTCTTC
NA | TRBJ1-2 | NA | TRBV25-1 | CASSQGSGYGYTF | TGTGCCAGCAGTCAGGGGTCTGGCTATGGCTACACCTTC
NA | TRBJ2-3 | TRBD2 | TRBV6-7 | CASRPKGVRPGLAGRGDTQYF | TGTGCCAGCAGGCCCAAAGGGGTGAGACCGGGACTAGCGGGAAGGGGAGATACGCAGTATTTT
NA | TRBJ1-4 | NA | TRBV28 | CASSSWARGTGVEKLFF | TGTGCCAGCAGTTCCTGGGCGAGGGGTACCGGGGTGGAAAAACTGTTTTTT
many | TRBJ2-1 | NA | TRBV7-2 | CASSSSPSSYNEQFF | TGTGCCAGCAGCTCCTCTCCTTCCTCCTACAATGAGCAGTTCTTC